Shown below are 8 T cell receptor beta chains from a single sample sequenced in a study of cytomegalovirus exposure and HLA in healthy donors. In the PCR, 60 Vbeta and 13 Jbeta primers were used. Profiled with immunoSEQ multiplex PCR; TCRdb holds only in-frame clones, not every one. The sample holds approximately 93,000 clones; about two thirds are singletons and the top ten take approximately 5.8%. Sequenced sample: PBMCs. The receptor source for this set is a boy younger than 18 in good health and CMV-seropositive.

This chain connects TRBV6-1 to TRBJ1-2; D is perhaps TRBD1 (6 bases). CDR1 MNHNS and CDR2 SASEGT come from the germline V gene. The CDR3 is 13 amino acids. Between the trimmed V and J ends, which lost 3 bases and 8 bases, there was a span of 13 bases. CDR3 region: CASSEANRVGYTF. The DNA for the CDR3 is TGTGCCAGCAGTGAGGCTAACAGGGTGGGCTACACCTTC.

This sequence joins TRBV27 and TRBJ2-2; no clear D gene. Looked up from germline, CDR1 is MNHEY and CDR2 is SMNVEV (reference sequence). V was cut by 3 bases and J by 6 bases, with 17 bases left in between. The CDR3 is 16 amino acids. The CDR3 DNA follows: TGTGCCAGCAGTTTTTATCGGGTCGGATGGGCCGGGGAGCTGTTTTTT. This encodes CASSFYRVGWAGELFF.

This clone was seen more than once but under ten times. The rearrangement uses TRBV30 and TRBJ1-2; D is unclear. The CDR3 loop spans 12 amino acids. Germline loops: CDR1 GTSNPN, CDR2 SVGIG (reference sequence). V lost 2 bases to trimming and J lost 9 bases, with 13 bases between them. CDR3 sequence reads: CAWSPPRGSYTF. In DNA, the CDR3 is TGTGCCTGGAGTCCCCCTCGAGGGAGCTACACCTTC.

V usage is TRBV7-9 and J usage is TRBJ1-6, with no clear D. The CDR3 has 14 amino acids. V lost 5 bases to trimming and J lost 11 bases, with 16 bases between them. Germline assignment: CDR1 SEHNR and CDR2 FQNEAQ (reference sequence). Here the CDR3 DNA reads TGTGCCAGCAGCCTGACGGGTGGCAGCGCACCCCTCCACTTT. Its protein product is CASSLTGGSAPLHF.

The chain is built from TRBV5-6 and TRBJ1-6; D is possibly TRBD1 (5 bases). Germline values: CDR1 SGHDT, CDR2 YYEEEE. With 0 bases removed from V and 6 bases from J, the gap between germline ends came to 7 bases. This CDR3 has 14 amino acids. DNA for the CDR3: TGTGCCAGCAGCTTGGGGACACTTAATTCACCCCTCCACTTT. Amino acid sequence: CASSLGTLNSPLHF.

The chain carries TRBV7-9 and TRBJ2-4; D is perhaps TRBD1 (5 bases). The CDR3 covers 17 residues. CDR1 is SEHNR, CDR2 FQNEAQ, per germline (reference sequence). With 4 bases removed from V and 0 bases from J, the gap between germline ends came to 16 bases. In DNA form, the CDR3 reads TGTGCCAGCAGCTCCTACTCCGGACACCTAGCCAAAAACATTCAGTACTTC. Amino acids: CASSSYSGHLAKNIQYF.

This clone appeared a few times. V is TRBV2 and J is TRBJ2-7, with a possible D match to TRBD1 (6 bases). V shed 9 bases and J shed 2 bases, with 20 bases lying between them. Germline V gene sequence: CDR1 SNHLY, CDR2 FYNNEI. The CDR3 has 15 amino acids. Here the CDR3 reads CASTVGQGLTYEQYF. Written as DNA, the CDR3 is TGTGCCAGTACCGTCGGGCAGGGGCTTACCTACGAGCAGTACTTC.

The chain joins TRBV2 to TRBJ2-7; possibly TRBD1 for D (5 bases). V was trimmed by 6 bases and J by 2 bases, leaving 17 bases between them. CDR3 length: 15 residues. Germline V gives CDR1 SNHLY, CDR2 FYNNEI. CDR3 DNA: TGTGCCAGCAGCGACTTTGACAGAACCCCCTACGAGCAGTACTTC. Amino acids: CASSDFDRTPYEQYF.